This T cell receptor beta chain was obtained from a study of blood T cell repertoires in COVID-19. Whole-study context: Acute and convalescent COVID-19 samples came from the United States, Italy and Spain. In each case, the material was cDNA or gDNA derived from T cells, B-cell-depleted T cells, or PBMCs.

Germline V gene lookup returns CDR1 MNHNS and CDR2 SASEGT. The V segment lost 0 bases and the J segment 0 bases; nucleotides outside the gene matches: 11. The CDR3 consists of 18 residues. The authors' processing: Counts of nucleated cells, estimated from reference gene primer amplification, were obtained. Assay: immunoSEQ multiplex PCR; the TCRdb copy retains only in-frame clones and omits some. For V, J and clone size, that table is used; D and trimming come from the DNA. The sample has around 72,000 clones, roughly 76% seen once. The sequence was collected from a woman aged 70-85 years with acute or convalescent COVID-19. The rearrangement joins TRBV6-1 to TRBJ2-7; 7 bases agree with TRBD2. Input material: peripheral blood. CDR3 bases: TGTGCCAGCAGTGAAGCGCATGGATATGGCGGGAGCTCCTACGAGCAGTACTTC. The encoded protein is CASSEAHGYGGSSYEQYF.